The 13 T cell receptor beta chains listed next were all sequenced from one sample in a study of a mutant IDH1 vaccine in newly diagnosed glioma (dated by TCRdb to the early 2020s). Antigen specificity for these receptors is unknown. The time point label here, explained by the study, means: week 5, during vaccination. Each vaccine dose was 300 ug of a 20-mer mutant IDH1 peptide in Montanide, given subcutaneously with topical imiquimod. Preparation of the library involved the immunoSEQ multiplex PCR assay. Not all clones reach the TCRdb copy of this immuneACCESS table, which keeps in-frame sequences only. Checked studies attribute under half of the gap to unresolved V genes and leave the rest unexplained. The sample table contains about 83,000 clones; only one count was recorded for 75% to 95% of them. The ten largest clones take up roughly 0.6% of the sample. The source was PBMCs, collected from a glioma patient whose treatment included an IDH1 peptide vaccine. These receptors were taken from a woman in her 50s with glioma.

This chain joins TRBV15 and TRBJ2-2; D unclear. CDR1 and CDR2 from the germline V gene are LNHNV and YYDKDF (reference sequence). This CDR3 region has 17 residues. Trimming removed 0 bases at V and 0 bases at J, with 11 bases between. CDR3 sequence: CATSRESTWSNTGELFF. The CDR3 coding sequence is TGTGCCACCAGCAGAGAATCAACCTGGTCGAACACCGGGGAGCTGTTTTTT.

The chain recombines TRBV30 with TRBJ1-1; no clear D. V was pared by 4 bases and J by 5 bases, with 11 bases between. CDR3 length equals 12 residues. In germline, CDR1 is GTSNPN, CDR2 SVGIG (reference sequence). CDR3: CAWNRAGTEAFF. Written as DNA, the CDR3 is TGTGCCTGGAATAGGGCGGGGACTGAAGCTTTCTTT.

Written as DNA, the CDR3 is TGTGCCAGTACCCCCGGGACTAGCGTCTACAATGAGCAGTTCTTC. Translation gives CASTPGTSVYNEQFF. The V gene is TRBV9, the J gene TRBJ2-1, with 10 bases lining up with TRBD2. This CDR3 has 15 residues. Per the germline V gene, CDR1 is SGDLS and CDR2 is YYNGEE. After removal of 8 bases from V and 3 bases from J, the junction contained 8 bases not matched to a gene.

For the CDR3, the DNA is TGTGCCACCAGCAGAGGCAGCGGAACCTACGAGCAGTACTTC. Translation: CATSRGSGTYEQYF. This chain links TRBV15 with TRBJ2-7; D perhaps matches TRBD2 (5 bases). Trimming removed 1 base from V and 2 bases from J, with 9 bases in between. This CDR3 is 14 amino acids long. CDR1 is LNHNV, CDR2 YYDKDF, per germline (reference sequence). The full variable domain, completed using reference TRBV15 and TRBJ2-7, is DAMVIQNPRYQVTQFGKPVTLSCSQTLNHNVMYWYQQKSSQAPKLLFHYYDKDFNNEADTPDNFQSRRPNTSFCFLDIRSPGLGDTAMYLCATSRGSGTYEQYFGPGTRLTVT.

This clone appeared a few times. The chain links TRBV7-9 to TRBJ1-3, with D uncertain. This CDR3 spans 14 amino acids. Per germline, CDR1 SEHNR and CDR2 FQNEAQ (reference sequence). The germline V and J ends were trimmed by 7 bases and 2 bases, with 12 bases remaining between them. The CDR3, as DNA: TGTGCCAGCACCCTCCGGAGAGCTGGAAACACCATATATTTT. Translation gives CASTLRRAGNTIYF. Full variable domain (rest looked up from reference TRBV7-9 and TRBJ1-3): DTGVSQNPRHKITKRGQNVTFRCDPISEHNRLYWYRQTLGQGPEFLTYFQNEAQLEKSRLLSDRFSAERPKGSFSTLEIQRTEQGDSAMYLCASTLRRAGNTIYFGEGSWLTVV.

The J gene is TRBJ1-1, the V gene TRBV9; no clear D gene. The CDR3 loop spans 14 amino acids. The V end was cut by 0 bases, the J end by 4 bases, with 10 bases between. CDR1 SGDLS and CDR2 YYNGEE come from the germline V gene. The CDR3 sequence: CASSVDPQPTEAFF. The CDR3 coding sequence is TGTGCCAGCAGCGTAGACCCTCAACCCACTGAAGCTTTCTTT.

This rearrangement joins TRBV28 to TRBJ2-7; a possible D gene is TRBD1 (7 bases). The CDR3 extends over 14 amino acids. V lost 3 bases and J 3 bases, leaving 12 bases between the germline ends. Germline CDR1 MDHEN, CDR2 SYDVKM. The CDR3: CASSFPGGGYEQYF. The CDR3 DNA follows: TGTGCCAGCAGTTTCCCAGGGGGAGGCTACGAGCAGTACTTC. Full variable domain (rest looked up from reference TRBV28 and TRBJ2-7): DVKVTQSSRYLVKRTGEKVFLECVQDMDHENMFWYRQDPGLGLRLIYFSYDVKMKEKGDIPEGYSVSREKKERFSLILESASTNQTSMYLCASSFPGGGYEQYFGPGTRLTVT.

This chain uses TRBV11-2 with TRBJ2-2; no clear D. Per the germline V gene, CDR1 is SGHAT and CDR2 is FQNNGV. V was shortened by 6 bases and J by 4 bases, with 6 bases between the two germline ends. This CDR3 is built from 12 residues. CDR3 residues: CASSLPTGELFF. In DNA, the CDR3 is TGTGCCAGCAGTCTTCCCACCGGGGAGCTGTTTTTT. The full variable domain, rest sourced from reference TRBV11-2 and TRBJ2-2, is EAGVAQSPRYKIIEKRQSVAFWCNPISGHATLYWYQQILGQGPKLLIQFQNNGVVDDSQLPKDRFSAERLKGVDSTLKIQPAKLEDSAVYLCASSLPTGELFFGEGSRLTVL.

This clone appeared a single time. The chain uses TRBV19 and TRBJ2-7, with TRBD1 matching over 8 bases. The J segment lost 3 bases and the V segment lost 5 bases, leaving 3 bases of the junction unmatched. Germline V gene sequence: CDR1 LNHDA, CDR2 SQIVND (reference sequence). The CDR3 has 13 amino acids. CDR3 in DNA: TGTGCCAGTAGTTTGACAGGGGTCTACGAGCAGTACTTC. Translated, it gives CASSLTGVYEQYF.

V usage is TRBV4-1 and J usage is TRBJ2-1; TRBD2 matches at 9 bases. The CDR3 is 15 residues long. Germline CDR1 is MGHRA and CDR2 is YSYEKL. J was trimmed by 8 bases and V by 1 base; bases with no gene match: 6. In nucleotides, the CDR3 is TGCGCCAGCAGCCAAGCCCTAGCGGGACGATATGAGCAGTTCTTC. Its translation is CASSQALAGRYEQFF.

The rearrangement uses TRBV5-1 and TRBJ1-1; tentative D call: TRBD1 (5 bases). Germline V gene lookup returns CDR1 SGHRS and CDR2 YFSETQ. Trimming cost V 4 bases and J 4 bases, with 11 bases left between them. This CDR3 is built from 13 residues. The CDR3 region is CASSPSGTTEAFF. Written as DNA, the CDR3 is TGCGCCAGCAGCCCTTCCGGGACCACTGAAGCTTTCTTT.

The chain employs TRBV4-1 and TRBJ1-2, with D unresolved. V was trimmed by 0 bases and J by 0 bases, leaving 17 bases between them. CDR1 is MGHRA, CDR2 YSYEKL, per germline. The CDR3 runs to 18 residues. This CDR3 reads CASSQDFDYQDPNYGYTF. CDR3 nucleotides: TGCGCCAGCAGCCAAGATTTTGATTATCAGGACCCTAACTATGGCTACACCTTC.

V gene TRBV1 combines with J gene TRBJ2-7; whether TRBD2, the table's D call, matches the DNA was not checked. TRBV1 is flagged as a pseudogene. CDR3 length: 16 residues. CDR3 loop: CTSSQKAGLAGDEQYF. The CDR3 DNA is TGCACCAGCAGCCAGAAGGCAGGACTAGCGGGAGACGAGCAGTACTTC.